Listed here are 11 T cell receptor beta chains from one sample, sequenced in a study of shared clonotypes between healthy human individuals. The method was immunoSEQ multiplex PCR; TCRdb's version includes in-frame clones alone and lacks a portion of them. Of approximately 2.5 million clones in the sample, roughly 93% were seen once. The sample taken for sequencing was naive CD4+ T cells from PBMCs. Indicated subset: CD45RA+ positively selected. The receptors derive from a man aged 18-30 years in good health. Some clones in this sample may be carry-over from other donors' samples.

The chain couples TRBV10-3 to TRBJ1-5; TRBD1 is a possible D gene (5 bases). The CDR3 spans 14 residues. V shed 2 bases and J shed 6 bases, with 11 bases lying between them. The V gene's germline CDR1 is ENHRY and CDR2 SYGVKD. CDR3 loop: CAISEGGGPQPQHF. Written as DNA, the CDR3 is TGTGCCATCAGTGAGGGGGGTGGACCTCAGCCCCAGCATTTT.

The sample holds one count of this clone. The chain recombines TRBV5-8 with TRBJ1-6; a weak D match, TRBD1 (6 bases). CDR1 and CDR2 (germline): SGHTS, YDEGEE. V lost 0 bases and J 10 bases, leaving 11 bases between the germline ends. The length of the CDR3 is 14 residues. The CDR3 bases are TGTGCCAGCAGCTTGGCGGGGGGCGGGTCACCCCTCCACTTT. It codes for CASSLAGGGSPLHF.

Regarding this clone: The sample carries other DNA sequences with the same CDR3. The CDR3 nucleotides read TGTGCCAGCAGTCCCCCCGGTTACGAGCAGTACTTC. Protein: CASSPPGYEQYF. The chain employs TRBV28 and TRBJ2-7; D is unresolved. V was trimmed by 5 bases and J by 4 bases, leaving 9 bases between them. Germline V CDR1 and CDR2: MDHEN, SYDVKM. CDR3 length: 12 residues.

The rearrangement uses TRBV7-9 and TRBJ2-5; 7 bases match TRBD2. Per germline, CDR1 SEHNR and CDR2 FQNEAQ (reference sequence). V was pared by 5 bases and J by 2 bases, with 11 bases of the junction left unmatched. CDR3 length: 16 amino acids. The CDR3 coding sequence is TGTGCCAGCAGCGCCTCAGGCGGGAGCCCTCAAGAGACCCAGTACTTC. Residues: CASSASGGSPQETQYF.

The chain couples TRBV10-1 to TRBJ2-3; maybe TRBD2 (6 bases). Trimming left V 2 bases short and J 4 bases short, with 7 bases between. CDR1 is WNHNN, CDR2 SYGVQD, per germline (reference sequence). This CDR3 contains 13 residues. The CDR3 bases are TGCGCCAGCAGTGAGCCGGGGGCAGATACGCAGTATTTT. It is translated as CASSEPGADTQYF.

The genes are TRBV30 and TRBJ2-7; tentative D call: TRBD1 (6 bases). Germline V CDR1 and CDR2: GTSNPN, SVGIG (reference sequence). The CDR3 has 15 amino acids. V was clipped by 2 bases and J by 2 bases, with 16 bases between them. The CDR3 nucleotides are TGTGCCTGGAGTACGGTGATAGCAGGGGCCTACGAGCAGTACTTC. It codes for CAWSTVIAGAYEQYF.

The chain is built from TRBV7-4 and TRBJ2-7; 9 bases fit TRBD1. The length of the CDR3 is 15 residues. The V gene's germline CDR1 is SGHVT and CDR2 SQSDAQ. V gave up 4 bases and J gave up 0 bases; unmatched junction bases: 4. CDR3 region: CASSSYRGRSYEQYF. The CDR3 DNA is TGTGCCAGCAGCTCCTACAGGGGGCGCTCCTACGAGCAGTACTTC.

The chain has TRBV7-2 and TRBJ2-5, with D possibly TRBD1 on 6 matching bases. There are 15 residues in the CDR3. Trimming pared 3 bases from V and 6 bases from J, leaving 17 bases between. Germline V gene sequence: CDR1 SGHTA, CDR2 FQGNSA. The DNA for the CDR3 is TGTGCCAGCAGCTTTGGTTCGCCAGGGGCTAAGACCCAGTACTTC. Residues: CASSFGSPGAKTQYF.

The rearrangement joins TRBV6-6 to TRBJ1-5; TRBD1 matches at 7 bases. Germline V lookup: CDR1 MNHNY, CDR2 SVGAGI (reference sequence). The trim removed 0 bases at V and 0 bases at J, leaving 2 bases unmatched. The CDR3 contains 16 residues. CDR3 nucleotides: TGTGCCAGCAGTTACTCGGGACAGATTAGCAATCAGCCCCAGCATTTT. This encodes CASSYSGQISNQPQHF.

This chain connects TRBV4-2 to TRBJ1-2, with D unresolved. The V gene's germline CDR1 is LGHNA and CDR2 YNFKEQ. V was pared by 0 bases and J by 4 bases, with 9 bases between. The CDR3 loop spans 14 amino acids. For the CDR3, the DNA is TGTGCCAGCAGCCAAGAACAGCTTCTCTATGGCTACACCTTC. Translating it yields CASSQEQLLYGYTF.

The rearrangement uses TRBV5-1 and TRBJ2-3, with 7 bases lining up with TRBD1. Losses at the gene ends were 4 bases for V and 11 bases for J; bases not matched to a gene: 19. Germline lookup yields CDR1 SGHRS and CDR2 YFSETQ. The CDR3 is 16 residues long. DNA of the CDR3: TGCGCCAGCAGCACGCTCCGGGACAGCAGTTTATACGGGCAGTATTTT. Translated, it gives CASSTLRDSSLYGQYF.